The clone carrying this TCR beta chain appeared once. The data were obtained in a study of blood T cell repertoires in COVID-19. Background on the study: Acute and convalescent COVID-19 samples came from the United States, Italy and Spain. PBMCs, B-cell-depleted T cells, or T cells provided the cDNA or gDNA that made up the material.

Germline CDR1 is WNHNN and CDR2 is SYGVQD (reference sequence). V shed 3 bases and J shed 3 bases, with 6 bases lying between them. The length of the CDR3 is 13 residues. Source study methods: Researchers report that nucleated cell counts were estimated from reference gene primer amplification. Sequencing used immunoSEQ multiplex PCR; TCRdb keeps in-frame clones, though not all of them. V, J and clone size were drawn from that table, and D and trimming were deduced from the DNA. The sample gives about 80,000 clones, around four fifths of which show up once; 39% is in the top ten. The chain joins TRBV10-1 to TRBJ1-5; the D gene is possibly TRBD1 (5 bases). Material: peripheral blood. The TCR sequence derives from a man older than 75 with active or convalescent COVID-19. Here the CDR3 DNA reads TGCGCCAGCAGTGAACAGGTCAATCAGCCCCAGCATTTT. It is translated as CASSEQVNQPQHF.